This entry concerns a single T cell receptor beta chain. What it binds is not known. The data originate from a study of OX40 agonist ivuxolimab in advanced cancers. At the level of the study: The dose-escalation group included hepatocellular carcinoma, melanoma, renal cell carcinoma and head and neck cancer. Three patients got partial responses; one had hepatocellular carcinoma and two had cutaneous melanoma. Study conclusions and caveats: CD4+ and CD8+ blood T cells expanded clonally by week 6 at 0.1 to 3.0 mg/kg. Also showing low normalized T-cell clonal expansion were some of the nonresponders.

The V gene lost 4 bases and the J gene lost 6 bases, with 13 bases spanning the gap. The CDR3 has 13 amino acids. The germline V gene has CDR1 SGHRS and CDR2 YFSETQ. Sequenced by immunoSEQ multiplex PCR; TCRdb stores in-frame clones only, minus some. The sample lists about 59,000 clones, about 85% occurring once. The chain recombines TRBV5-1 with TRBJ1-2; TRBD1 is a possible D gene (6 bases). The material was CD4+ or CD8+ T cells sorted from blood, obtained in a trial of the OX40 agonist ivuxolimab. The sequence was obtained from an adult with an advanced solid tumor such as melanoma, head and neck, liver or kidney cancer. The CDR3 DNA reads TGCGCCAGCAGCCTCACCCCAGGGGATGGCTACACCTTC. Protein sequence: CASSLTPGDGYTF.